The 31 T cell receptor beta chains presented below share a single source sample, sequenced in a study of blood T cell repertoires in COVID-19. Libraries were prepared by immunoSEQ multiplex PCR; TCRdb keeps only in-frame clonotypes and omits some of them. The sample yields more than 95,000 clones, 87% seen once. The sample taken for sequencing was peripheral blood. The receptors here all came from a man aged 50 or older with acute or convalescent COVID-19.

The chain employs TRBV19 and TRBJ2-7, with D possibly being TRBD2 (6 bases). Per the germline V gene, CDR1 is LNHDA and CDR2 is SQIVND (reference sequence). The CDR3 length is 10 residues. CDR3 region: CSGEAYEQYF. The CDR3 nucleotides are TGTTCGGGGGAAGCCTACGAGCAGTACTTC.

V and J are TRBV28 and TRBJ2-5, with TRBD2 matching over 14 bases. The CDR3 extends over 15 amino acids. V shed 5 bases, J shed 5 bases, and the junction held 4 bases outside the gene matches. CDR1 and CDR2 (germline): MDHEN, SYDVKM. CDR3: CASSLGLAGAETQYF. CDR3 bases: TGTGCCAGCAGTCTGGGACTAGCGGGAGCTGAGACCCAGTACTTC. The full variable domain, its missing parts supplied by reference TRBV28 and TRBJ2-5, is DVKVTQSSRYLVKRTGEKVFLECVQDMDHENMFWYRQDPGLGLRLIYFSYDVKMKEKGDIPEGYSVSREKKERFSLILESASTNQTSMYLCASSLGLAGAETQYFGPGTRLLVL.

J is TRBJ2-7 and V is TRBV3-1 (or the pseudogene TRBV3-2); no clear D gene. The CDR3 runs to 13 residues. Germline CDR1 is LGHDT and CDR2 is YNNKEL (reference sequence). Trimming left V 1 base short and J 3 bases short, with 7 bases between. The CDR3 nucleotides read TGTGCCAGCAGCCAAGCTAGTTTCTACGAGCAGTACTTC. Its protein is CASSQASFYEQYF.

V gene TRBV28 combines with J gene TRBJ2-7; TRBD2 agrees at 7 bases. Germline V lookup: CDR1 MDHEN, CDR2 SYDVKM. The CDR3 runs to 13 residues. Trimming took 7 bases from V and 4 from J; bases not matched to a gene: 7. The CDR3 loop is CASKAGGSYEQYF. The CDR3 DNA is TGTGCCAGCAAGGCTGGCGGGAGTTACGAGCAGTACTTC.

The chain uses TRBV28 and TRBJ2-7; TRBD2 matches 9 bases. Trimming at V came to 4 bases and at J to 2 bases, leaving 3 bases not matched to a gene. Germline loops: CDR1 MDHEN, CDR2 SYDVKM. The CDR3 length is 14 residues. The CDR3 nucleotides are TGTGCCAGCAGTTCGAGCGGGAGGACCTACGAGCAGTACTTC. It specifies CASSSSGRTYEQYF.

The rearrangement uses TRBV4-2 and TRBJ2-1, with 12 bases lining up with TRBD2. The germline V gene encodes CDR1 LGHNA and CDR2 YNFKEQ. Trimming removed 4 bases from V and 7 bases from J; junction bases left unmatched: 5. CDR3 length: 15 amino acids. In DNA form, the CDR3 reads TGTGCCAGCAGCCGGGGACTAGCGGGTTTGAATGAGCAGTTCTTC. Amino acid sequence: CASSRGLAGLNEQFF.

The rearrangement links TRBV25-1 to TRBJ2-1, with 9 bases that match TRBD2. The CDR3 is 16 amino acids. V shed 2 bases and J 10 bases; nucleotides not matched to a gene: 12. Germline V gives CDR1 MGHDK, CDR2 SYGVNS. CDR3 in amino acids: CASSEGSGRRRGEQFF. In DNA form, the CDR3 reads TGTGCCAGCAGTGAAGGTAGCGGGAGACGCCGGGGGGAGCAGTTCTTC.

This clone was counted only a few times. The chain has TRBV5-1 and TRBJ2-1; TRBD2 agrees at 12 bases. Trimming cost V 0 bases and J 10 bases; bases outside gene matches: 8. The CDR3 length is 16 residues. The V gene's germline CDR1 is SGHRS and CDR2 YFSETQ. CDR3 nucleotides: TGCGCCAGCAGCTTGGTGACTAGCGGGGGTTCAGGGGAGCAGTTCTTC. Protein product: CASSLVTSGGSGEQFF.

This sequence joins TRBV11-2 and TRBJ2-4, with 8 bases that match TRBD2. The CDR3 extends over 19 amino acids. CDR1 is SGHAT and CDR2 is FQNNGV in the germline V gene. V gave up 0 bases and J gave up 2 bases; unmatched junction bases: 12. In DNA, the CDR3 is TGTGCCAGCAGCTTAGAGGGAGGGTTTCGGGAGGGGACCAAAAACATTCAGTACTTC. Encoded protein: CASSLEGGFREGTKNIQYF.

J is TRBJ2-7 and V is TRBV10-2, with TRBD2 matching over 7 bases. This CDR3 is 13 amino acids long. Germline V CDR1 and CDR2: WSHSY, SAAADI. The junction had 9 bases not matched to a gene; V was cut back by 7 bases and J by 6 bases. This CDR3 reads CASTLGGVSEQYF. The CDR3 nucleotides are TGCGCCAGCACCCTGGGGGGGGTATCCGAGCAGTACTTC.

The gene calls are TRBV7-9 and TRBJ1-2, with 7 bases that match TRBD1. Unmatched junction bases numbered 2, after V lost 0 bases and J lost 4 bases. The CDR3 sequence is 14 residues long. Per the germline V gene, CDR1 is SEHNR and CDR2 is FQNEAQ (reference sequence). For the CDR3, the DNA is TGTGCCAGCAGCTTAGCAGGGACAGCCTATGGCTACACCTTC. This translates into CASSLAGTAYGYTF.

The chain joins TRBV19 to TRBJ1-1; D remains ambiguous. This CDR3 is 15 amino acids long. V lost 3 bases and J 0 bases, leaving 11 bases between the germline ends. Germline CDR1 reads LNHDA; CDR2 reads SQIVND (reference sequence). The CDR3 here is CASSIEARMNTEAFF. The CDR3 DNA sequence: TGTGCCAGTAGTATTGAGGCCAGAATGAACACTGAAGCTTTCTTT.

This clone was detected only once. The chain combines TRBV9 with TRBJ2-7; D is possibly TRBD2 (5 bases). In germline, CDR1 is SGDLS, CDR2 YYNGEE. V gave up 0 bases and J gave up 2 bases, with 12 bases separating them. This CDR3 is 15 amino acids long. The CDR3 here is CASSVGGSVTYEQYF. The CDR3 nucleotides read TGTGCCAGCAGCGTAGGGGGTAGCGTCACCTACGAGCAGTACTTC.

This chain joins TRBV5-5 and TRBJ2-2, with a weak D call TRBD1 (5 bases). CDR1 and CDR2 from the germline V gene are SGHKS and YYEKEE (reference sequence). V dropped 7 bases and J dropped 5 bases, with 18 bases sitting between them. This CDR3 is built from 15 residues. The CDR3 DNA reads TGTGCCAGCCGCGCGCGAGGCGCAGGGACCGGGGAGCTGTTTTTT. This codes for CASRARGAGTGELFF.

This clone was counted a single time. The V gene is TRBV10-3, the J gene TRBJ2-1; 7 nucleotides agree with TRBD2. The junction had 11 bases not matched to a gene; V was cut back by 10 bases and J by 2 bases. CDR1 and CDR2 from the germline V gene are ENHRY and SYGVKD. This CDR3 is 15 amino acids long. In nucleotides, the CDR3 is TGTGCCACCCGGGTTGGCGGGGGTACCTACAATGAGCAGTTCTTC. Translated, it gives CATRVGGGTYNEQFF.

The V gene is TRBV21-1, the J gene TRBJ2-7; no DNA check was done on the table's D call, TRBD2. TRBV21-1 is a documented pseudogene. This CDR3 comprises 14 residues. CDR3 loop: CASSNGQRSYEQYF. Here the CDR3 DNA reads TGTGCCAGCAGCAATGGGCAGCGGAGCTACGAGCAGTACTTC.

The J gene is TRBJ2-2, the V gene TRBV12-5; a weak D match, TRBD1 (5 bases). The germline V gene encodes CDR1 LGHNT and CDR2 FRNRAP. V was pared by 6 bases and J by 4 bases, with 15 bases between. The CDR3 loop spans 15 amino acids. Here the CDR3 DNA reads TGTGCTAGTGGAATAGATGGGGCGCGCACCGGGGAGCTGTTTTTT. It is translated as CASGIDGARTGELFF.

The chain employs TRBV7-9 and TRBJ2-3, with D hard to call. CDR1 and CDR2 from the germline V gene are SEHNR and FQNEAQ (reference sequence). The V end was cut by 3 bases, the J end by 6 bases, with 13 bases between. The CDR3 consists of 14 residues. The DNA of the CDR3 is TGTGCCAGCAGCTTGGCCCCCACCGCCGATACGCAGTATTTT. Its protein is CASSLAPTADTQYF.

The rearrangement links TRBV6-1 to TRBJ2-7; TRBD1 aligns across 11 bases. V lost 0 bases, J lost 4 bases, and 2 bases stayed unmatched. CDR1 is MNHNS and CDR2 is SASEGT in the germline V gene. CDR3 length: 15 amino acids. The CDR3 spells CASSEADRGPYEQYF. CDR3 sequence (DNA): TGTGCCAGCAGTGAAGCGGACAGGGGGCCATACGAGCAGTACTTC.

In its sample, this clone was seen a few times. The chain is built from TRBV5-6 and TRBJ1-2; D remains unclear. Germline V gene lookup returns CDR1 SGHDT and CDR2 YYEEEE. CDR3 length equals 13 residues. The V gene lost 7 bases and the J gene lost 2 bases, with 12 bases spanning the gap. The CDR3 DNA reads TGTGCCAGCTTGAGGATAGGAAACTATGGCTACACCTTC. Its protein product is CASLRIGNYGYTF.

The chain employs TRBV19 and TRBJ2-7, with D maybe TRBD2 (5 bases). Trimming shortened V by 3 bases and J by 3 bases, and 12 bases separated the two germline ends. This CDR3 spans 14 amino acids. Germline CDR1 is LNHDA and CDR2 is SQIVND (reference sequence). This CDR3 reads CASSISGNYYEQYF. The DNA for the CDR3 is TGTGCCAGTAGTATTTCCGGGAACTACTACGAGCAGTACTTC.

V gene TRBV18 combines with J gene TRBJ1-1, with a tentative D call TRBD1 (6 bases). Trimming removed 5 bases from V and 3 bases from J, with 13 bases in between. Germline-derived CDR1 and CDR2 are KGHSH and LQKENI. The CDR3 length is 14 residues. CDR3 nucleotides: TGTGCCAGCTCAAAACAGGGACGGGACACTGAAGCTTTCTTT. This codes for CASSKQGRDTEAFF.

The chain links TRBV5-4 to TRBJ1-2, with 7 positions matching TRBD1. CDR1 SGHNT and CDR2 YYREEE come from the germline V gene (reference sequence). CDR3 length: 14 amino acids. V was pared by 0 bases and J by 6 bases, with 5 bases of the junction left unmatched. The CDR3 is CASSLGRGQDGYTF. DNA for the CDR3: TGTGCCAGCAGCTTGGGGAGGGGGCAGGATGGCTACACCTTC.

V gene TRBV28 combines with J gene TRBJ1-1, with 11 nucleotides matching TRBD1. The V segment lost 6 bases and the J segment 4 bases; nucleotides outside the gene matches: 13. Germline CDR1 and CDR2: MDHEN and SYDVKM. The CDR3 is 17 residues long. CDR3 protein: CASSLRTGGAWGTEAFF. CDR3 DNA sequence: TGTGCCAGCAGCCTCAGGACAGGGGGCGCTTGGGGCACTGAAGCTTTCTTT.

V is TRBV14 and J is TRBJ2-7; D not certain. The CDR3 is 12 amino acids. V shed 1 base and J shed 4 bases, with 5 bases lying between them. Per germline, CDR1 SGHDN and CDR2 FVKESK. The CDR3: CASSQVVYEQYF. In nucleotides, the CDR3 is TGTGCCAGCAGCCAAGTAGTTTACGAGCAGTACTTC.

This clone has more than one count but fewer than ten. The chain carries TRBV10-1 and TRBJ2-5; 8 positions match TRBD2. This CDR3 contains 15 residues. Germline V gene data show CDR1 as WNHNN and CDR2 as SYGVQD (reference sequence). V dropped 2 bases and J dropped 4; count of bases not matched to a gene: 6. CDR3 protein: CASSETASGLETQYF. DNA for the CDR3: TGCGCCAGCAGTGAGACGGCTAGCGGGTTAGAGACCCAGTACTTC.

This sequence joins TRBV6-5 and TRBJ2-5; tentative D call: TRBD2 (5 bases). Trimming left V 0 bases short and J 3 bases short, with 8 bases between. In germline, CDR1 is MNHEY, CDR2 SVGAGI. The CDR3 length is 14 residues. The CDR3 is CASSYSTGKETQYF. CDR3 DNA sequence: TGTGCCAGCAGTTACTCGACGGGGAAAGAGACCCAGTACTTC.

The rearrangement links TRBV27 to TRBJ2-7; tentative D call: TRBD2 (5 bases). The CDR3 totals 14 residues. The germline CDR1 and CDR2 sequences are MNHEY and SMNVEV (reference sequence). Trimming shortened V by 4 bases and J by 2 bases, and 12 bases separated the two germline ends. CDR3 sequence: CASSSQRRTYEQYF. Here the CDR3 DNA reads TGTGCCAGCAGTTCACAGCGGAGGACCTACGAGCAGTACTTC.

The chain has TRBV5-1 and TRBJ2-7; 10 bases align to TRBD1. Unmatched junction bases numbered 4, after V lost 0 bases and J lost 4 bases. Germline V gene lookup returns CDR1 SGHRS and CDR2 YFSETQ. The CDR3 is 15 amino acids. CDR3 loop: CASSLGQGAVYEQYF. CDR3 coding DNA: TGCGCCAGCAGCTTGGGACAGGGGGCAGTGTACGAGCAGTACTTC.

This chain connects TRBV24-1 to TRBJ2-1, with 7 bases that match TRBD1. The germline V gene has CDR1 KGHDR and CDR2 SFDVKD. This CDR3 is 15 amino acids long. V lost 4 bases and J lost 8; bases outside the gene matches: 10. The CDR3 here is CATSETTGRGDEQFF. The CDR3 DNA sequence: TGTGCCACCAGTGAGACGACAGGGAGAGGCGATGAGCAGTTCTTC.

This clone was observed once. This sequence joins TRBV14 and TRBJ2-2; 11 bases agree with TRBD2. Germline assignment: CDR1 SGHDN and CDR2 FVKESK. The CDR3 has 16 amino acids. The V gene end was trimmed by 1 base and the J gene end by 4 bases; junction bases not matched to a gene: 2. CDR3 protein: CASSQGLAGPTGELFF. CDR3 bases: TGTGCCAGCAGCCAAGGACTAGCGGGACCCACCGGGGAGCTGTTTTTT.